Described below is a single T cell receptor (beta chain) sequence and its context. This specimen belongs to a study of OX40 agonist ivuxolimab in advanced cancers. J lost 8 bases, V lost 5 bases, and 8 bases had no gene match. The CDR3 runs 13 residues. CDR1 is LGHNA, CDR2 YSLEER, per germline. The data were produced by immunoSEQ multiplex PCR, yet TCRdb's version contains in-frame clones alone and is incomplete. The sample includes 45,000 to 60,000 clones, approximately 90% of them seen just once. This TCR came from an adult with an advanced solid tumor such as melanoma, head and neck, liver or kidney cancer. The material was CD4+ or CD8+ T cells sorted from blood, obtained in a trial of the OX40 agonist ivuxolimab. The gene calls are TRBV4-3 and TRBJ1-2, with 7 bases matching TRBD1. CDR3 sequence: CASSGWTGEGYTF. CDR3 nucleotides: TGCGCCAGCAGCGGGTGGACAGGAGAAGGCTACACCTTC.